These 8 T cell receptor beta chains came from one sample sequenced in a study of T cell clonotyping in hematopoietic cell transplantation. Sequencing was performed with immunoSEQ multiplex PCR; in TCRdb, only in-frame clones are kept and a portion is missing. The repertoire has around 12,000 clones, just under 85% of them found once; the top ten carry approximately 5.4%. Sequencing used PBMCs, obtained 100 days after allogeneic stem cell transplant. The receptors stem from a female patient aged 40-50 years who had an allogeneic stem cell transplant from a related donor, so T cells may come from the graft donor. Some clones in this sample may be carry-over from other donors' samples.

This chain joins TRBV4-2 and TRBJ2-5; no clear D. The length of the CDR3 is 14 residues. The V gene's germline CDR1 is LGHNA and CDR2 YNFKEQ. V lost 5 bases to trimming and J lost 2 bases, with 12 bases between them. The CDR3 loop reads CASSYNPSQETQYF. The CDR3 coding sequence is TGTGCCAGCAGCTATAATCCATCGCAAGAGACCCAGTACTTC.

This chain uses TRBV29-1 with TRBJ2-2, with D possibly being TRBD2 (7 bases). Trimming took 6 bases from V and 4 from J, leaving 12 bases between them. Germline V gene sequence: CDR1 SQVTM, CDR2 ANQGSEA. This CDR3 comprises 13 residues. The CDR3 here is CSVQGGGTGELFF. CDR3 DNA sequence: TGCAGCGTACAGGGAGGGGGCACCGGGGAGCTGTTTTTT.

The rearrangement joins TRBV30 to TRBJ1-2; no definite D call. The V and J ends lost 8 bases and 5 bases respectively, with 15 bases between them. Germline CDR1 and CDR2: GTSNPN and SVGIG (reference sequence). This CDR3 spans 12 amino acids. For the CDR3, the DNA is TGTGCCGTCTCCCCAGGTGTTTATGGCTACACCTTC. Encoded protein: CAVSPGVYGYTF.

This chain uses TRBV30 with TRBJ2-5; 13 bases map to TRBD2. This CDR3 has 16 residues. Losses at the gene ends were 2 bases for V and 4 bases for J; bases not matched to a gene: 7. Germline lookup yields CDR1 GTSNPN and CDR2 SVGIG (reference sequence). CDR3 sequence: CAWSFDRTSGRETQYF. DNA of the CDR3: TGTGCCTGGAGTTTTGATCGGACTAGCGGGAGAGAGACCCAGTACTTC.

This clone has a handful of counts. This chain joins TRBV7-2 and TRBJ1-5; D unclear. The length of the CDR3 is 13 residues. The germline V gene encodes CDR1 SGHTA and CDR2 FQGNSA. V dropped 3 bases and J dropped 7 bases, with 10 bases sitting between them. The CDR3 sequence is CASSLGLGQPQHF. The CDR3 DNA reads TGTGCCAGCAGCTTGGGTCTTGGCCAGCCCCAGCATTTT.

This chain links TRBV15 with TRBJ1-5; 8 positions match TRBD1. Germline V gene lookup returns CDR1 LNHNV and CDR2 YYDKDF (reference sequence). V trimming: 3 bases; J trimming: 7 bases; junction bases outside the gene matches: 8. There are 15 residues in the CDR3. The CDR3 DNA follows: TGTGCCACCAGCAGGGGTGACAGGGGAGGGCAGCCCCAGCATTTT. This codes for CATSRGDRGGQPQHF.

This chain joins TRBV19 and TRBJ1-1; 7 bases match TRBD1. CDR1 and CDR2 (germline): LNHDA, SQIVND (reference sequence). This CDR3 has 15 amino acids. V gave up 5 bases and J gave up 2 bases; unmatched junction bases: 8. The CDR3 protein is CASSVGDSTNTEAFF. The CDR3 DNA reads TGTGCCAGTAGTGTAGGGGACAGTACAAACACTGAAGCTTTCTTT. The full variable domain, its missing parts supplied by reference TRBV19 and TRBJ1-1, is DGGITQSPKYLFRKEGQNVTLSCEQNLNHDAMYWYRQDPGQGLRLIYYSQIVNDFQKGDIAEGYSVSREKKESFPLTVTSAQKNPTAFYLCASSVGDSTNTEAFFGQGTRLTVV.

The genes are TRBV27 and TRBJ1-4; D possibly corresponds to TRBD1 (6 bases). The CDR3 is made up of 15 amino acids. Per the germline V gene, CDR1 is MNHEY and CDR2 is SMNVEV (reference sequence). The ends were cut back, 1 base at V and 1 base at J, with 7 bases in the middle. Written as DNA, the CDR3 is TGTGCCAGCAGTTTATTGACAGGAACTAATGAAAAACTGTTTTTT. This encodes CASSLLTGTNEKLFF.